The T cell receptor beta chain under discussion was sequenced for a study of vaccination and CD4 T cells after COVID-19. The Oncomine TCR Beta short-read assay was applied to DNA of cultured CD4+ T cells. From the PCR reads, TCRdb called clonotypes with MiXCR, one entry per CDR3 protein. In the table there are roughly 7,200 distinct CDR3 sequences, about 30% of which are singletons. The CDR3 has 14 residues. V gave up 3 bases and J gave up 2 bases; unmatched junction bases: 7. Germline assignment: CDR1 DFQATT and CDR2 SNEGSKA (reference sequence). The treatment: roughly nine-day PBMC culture with coronavirus spike peptide pools or control peptides (ViraFEST assay). The collection of CD4+ T cells from the unexposed donor took place before the COVID-19 pandemic (2011-2018). This clonotype was seen more than once but under ten times. The antigen is unknown.

The specimen was CD4+ T cells from blood, cultured in vitro. The chain recombines TRBV20-1 with TRBJ2-7, with TRBD2 identical over 7 bases. This sequence was found in a human donor in good health. The CDR3 protein is CSASLAGVAYEQYF. DNA for the CDR3: TGCAGTGCTAGCCTGGCGGGGGTCGCCTACGAGCAGTACTTC.